This entry lists 14 T cell receptor beta chains sequenced from one sample in a study of OX40 agonist ivuxolimab in advanced cancers. The data were produced by immunoSEQ multiplex PCR, yet TCRdb's version contains in-frame clones alone and is incomplete. The sample has about 41,000 clones, 65% to 90% seen once; the top ten hold around 2.5%. Sequenced material: CD4+ or CD8+ T cells sorted from blood, taken in a trial of the OX40 agonist ivuxolimab. The receptors come from an adult with an advanced solid tumor such as melanoma, head and neck, liver or kidney cancer.

This clone was seen more than once but under ten times. The chain has TRBV4-1 and TRBJ2-2, with TRBD2 as a possible D gene (5 bases). Trimming removed 3 bases at V and 0 bases at J, with 5 bases between. This CDR3 contains 14 residues. Germline V gives CDR1 MGHRA, CDR2 YSYEKL. The CDR3 here is CASSQGANTGELFF. DNA for the CDR3: TGCGCCAGCAGCCAGGGAGCGAACACCGGGGAGCTGTTTTTT.

In nucleotides, the CDR3 is TGCGCCAGCAGTACCGGGACTAGCGGGAGCCACGAGCAGTACTTC. It is translated as CASSTGTSGSHEQYF. The chain combines TRBV5-1 with TRBJ2-7, with 14 bases fitting TRBD2. V lost 5 bases to trimming and J lost 5 bases; unmatched junction nucleotides: 6. Germline loops: CDR1 SGHRS, CDR2 YFSETQ. The CDR3 sequence is 15 residues long.

The chain is built from TRBV7-2 and TRBJ1-1; D is ambiguous. V was pared by 4 bases and J by 1 base, with 7 bases between. Germline V gene sequence: CDR1 SGHTA, CDR2 FQGNSA. The CDR3 spans 13 residues. Written as DNA, the CDR3 is TGTGCCAGCAGCTCGTGGCAGAACACTGAAGCTTTCTTT. Amino acid sequence: CASSSWQNTEAFF.

The V gene is TRBV2, the J gene TRBJ1-5; no reliable D call. Germline assignment: CDR1 SNHLY and CDR2 FYNNEI. Deletions cut 7 bases from V and 7 bases from J, with 20 bases between. This CDR3 comprises 15 residues. This CDR3 is CASTSGAHSAQPQHF. DNA for the CDR3: TGTGCCAGCACATCCGGAGCCCACTCGGCGCAGCCCCAGCATTTT. Using reference TRBV2 and TRBJ1-5 for the parts outside the CDR3, the full variable domain is EPEVTQTPSHQVTQMGQEVILRCVPISNHLYFYWYRQILGQKVEFLVSFYNNEISEKSEIFDDQFSVERPDGSNFTLKIRSTKLEDSAMYFCASTSGAHSAQPQHFGDGTRLSIL.

The chain has TRBV5-1 and TRBJ2-1; D may be TRBD2 (6 bases). Germline assignment: CDR1 SGHRS and CDR2 YFSETQ. The CDR3 has 16 amino acids. The germline V and J ends were trimmed by 0 bases and 9 bases, with 19 bases remaining between them. DNA of the CDR3: TGCGCCAGCAGCTTGGAAGTACGCTCAGGAGGGTCTGAGCAGTTCTTC. It encodes CASSLEVRSGGSEQFF.

This clone has just one count. The genes are TRBV5-1 and TRBJ1-5; the D gene is possibly TRBD1 (5 bases). The length of the CDR3 is 14 residues. Germline-derived CDR1 and CDR2 are SGHRS and YFSETQ. V was shortened by 7 bases and J by 2 bases, with 13 bases between the two germline ends. Here the CDR3 reads CASSTGERNQPQHF. The CDR3 coding sequence is TGCGCCAGCTCGACGGGGGAACGCAATCAGCCCCAGCATTTT.

The chain is built from TRBV6-6 and TRBJ1-1; TRBD1 aligns across 7 bases. V shed 4 bases and J 5 bases; nucleotides not matched to a gene: 4. The CDR3 is 13 amino acids. Germline-derived CDR1 and CDR2 are MNHNY and SVGAGI (reference sequence). The CDR3 loop reads CASSFTGETEAFF. The DNA for the CDR3 is TGTGCCAGCAGTTTTACAGGGGAGACTGAAGCTTTCTTT.

The chain employs TRBV19 and TRBJ2-6, with D perhaps TRBD1 (6 bases). Germline V lookup: CDR1 LNHDA, CDR2 SQIVND (reference sequence). V lost 7 bases and J 0 bases, leaving 13 bases between the germline ends. CDR3 length: 16 residues. The CDR3 here is CASNTGTYSGANVLTF. The CDR3 nucleotides are TGTGCCAGTAATACAGGGACCTACTCTGGGGCCAACGTCCTGACTTTC.

The sample holds one count of this clone. V usage is TRBV13 and J usage is TRBJ2-5, with D perhaps TRBD1 or TRBD2 (5 bases each). The last part of the DNA fits TRBJ2-7 better; the J call may be wrong. CDR3 length equals 16 residues. CDR1 PRHDT and CDR2 FYEKMQ come from the germline V gene (reference sequence). CDR3 DNA: TGTGCCAGCAGCTTCGAGGCCCGGGACGCCCGCTACGAGCAGTACTTC. This sequence encodes CASSFEARDARYEQYF.

The gene calls are TRBV6-5 and TRBJ1-5; D uncertain. V lost 0 bases and J lost 3, with 6 bases in between. CDR1 and CDR2 (germline): MNHEY, SVGAGI. The CDR3 is 14 residues long. CDR3 region: CASSYSNINQPQHF. CDR3 DNA: TGTGCCAGCAGTTACTCGAATATCAATCAGCCCCAGCATTTT.

This clone was recorded a few times. This sequence joins TRBV5-1 and TRBJ2-2, with unresolved D. Germline V gives CDR1 SGHRS, CDR2 YFSETQ. CDR3 length: 15 residues. Trimming stripped 1 base from V and 1 base from J, with 8 bases between. CDR3 in DNA: TGCGCCAGCAGCTTGCCTAGTAAGAACACCGGGGAGCTGTTTTTT. Amino acid sequence: CASSLPSKNTGELFF.

The CDR3 reads CASSLWGNQPQHF. The CDR3 DNA reads TGTGCCAGCAGCTTATGGGGGAATCAGCCCCAGCATTTT. This rearrangement joins TRBV11-2 to TRBJ1-5, with D maybe TRBD1 (5 bases). Germline V CDR1 and CDR2: SGHAT, FQNNGV. Trimming pared 2 bases from V and 4 bases from J, leaving 6 bases between. CDR3 size: 13 residues.

The rearrangement joins TRBV15 to TRBJ1-1; D possibly corresponds to TRBD1 (6 bases). Between the trimmed V and J ends, which lost 0 bases and 3 bases, there was a span of 11 bases. The CDR3 has 15 amino acids. The germline V gene encodes CDR1 LNHNV and CDR2 YYDKDF (reference sequence). The CDR3 DNA is TGTGCCACCAGCAGAGATGGTAAGGGGGACACTGAAGCTTTCTTT. Its protein is CATSRDGKGDTEAFF.

This rearrangement joins TRBV18 to TRBJ1-4; 7 nucleotides agree with TRBD1. Per the germline V gene, CDR1 is KGHSH and CDR2 is LQKENI. Germline trimming cut 3 bases from V and 8 bases from J; bases unmatched to any gene: 6. CDR3 size: 14 residues. CDR3 region: CASSPNRGYEKLFF. The CDR3 bases are TGTGCCAGCTCACCGAACAGGGGATACGAAAAACTGTTTTTT.